This T cell receptor beta chain was identified during a study of blood T cell repertoires in COVID-19. Whole-study context: Whether acute or convalescent, the COVID-19 samples came from the United States, Italy and Spain. Sources were T cells, B-cell-depleted T cells, or PBMCs; the material itself was cDNA or gDNA.

The germline CDR1 and CDR2 sequences are MNHEY and SVGAGI. Between the trimmed V and J ends, which lost 6 bases and 0 bases, there was a span of 8 bases. The CDR3 length is 13 residues. Under the authors' procedure: Nucleated cell counts were estimated from reference gene primer amplification. Produced via immunoSEQ multiplex PCR; TCRdb's table is partial and in-frame only. V, J and clone size are those of that table, while D and trimming were read from the DNA. The sample carries approximately 31,000 clones, roughly 87% recorded once. The chain recombines TRBV6-5 with TRBJ1-1; tentative D call: TRBD1 (5 bases). Sequencing was carried out using peripheral blood. The sequence was collected from a man older than 75 with acute or convalescent COVID-19. CDR3 nucleotides: TGTGCCAGCAGGCAGGACATGAACACTGAAGCTTTCTTT. Translating it yields CASRQDMNTEAFF.